The rows below give T cell receptor beta chains drawn from one sample of a study of siplizumab effects on memory and regulatory T cells. Profiled with immunoSEQ multiplex PCR; TCRdb holds only in-frame clones, not every one. Of 26,000 or so clones in the sample, roughly 82% were seen once. Input material: memory CD4+ T cells sorted from blood. These receptors were obtained from a human donor in good health. CDR3s leave out the opening cysteine and the closing phenylalanine or tryptophan. The order of the fields is V gene, J gene, CDR3 protein.

>TRBV2|TRBJ2-4
ASILEGLAKNIQY
>TRBV30|TRBJ2-1
AWSVQLASGNEQF
>TRBV30|TRBJ2-7
AWSSGRPYEQY
>TRBV5-5|TRBJ2-5
ASSADRGLGETQY
>TRBV6-5|TRBJ1-6
ASSWDQESPLH
>TRBV6-1|TRBJ2-4
ASRDPPNAKNIQY
>TRBV5-1|TRBJ2-7
ASSLRTGGDEQY
>TRBV27|TRBJ2-2
ASSLSGELF
>TRBV18|TRBJ1-5
ASSPTGTWDQPQH
>TRBV10-3|TRBJ2-1
AISSSGRTDEQF
>TRBV5-6|TRBJ1-2
ASSLVGRGYGYT
>TRBV29-1|TRBJ1-2
SAAQVYGYT
>TRBV7-9|TRBJ1-4
ASSLGMGAFSNEKLF
>TRBV9|.
ASSARSNSYEQY
>TRBV28|TRBJ1-1
ASRNRGRFDEAF
>TRBV6-1|TRBJ2-7
ASSGFIRQGGAYEQY
>TRBV11-3|TRBJ1-2
ASSSDRRYT
>TRBV12-5|TRBJ2-1
ASGYGLAGGPGEQF
>TRBV11-1|TRBJ2-5
ASSSRDWQETQY
>TRBV7-7|TRBJ2-3
ASSLFAGGMDTQY
>TRBV6-5|TRBJ1-1
ASRGTGKNTEAF
>TRBV27|TRBJ2-2
ASSRDLFTGELF
>TRBV7-2|TRBJ2-7
ASSERAGGVYEQY
>TRBV6-5|TRBJ2-7
ASVGQHSYEQY
>TRBV4-1|TRBJ2-2
ASKDGLAGVTGELF
>TRBV11-3|TRBJ2-7
ASGGPYEQY
>TRBV6-6|TRBJ1-2
ASSYEGSYGYT
>TRBV27|TRBJ1-5
ASSRYFKDSNQPQH